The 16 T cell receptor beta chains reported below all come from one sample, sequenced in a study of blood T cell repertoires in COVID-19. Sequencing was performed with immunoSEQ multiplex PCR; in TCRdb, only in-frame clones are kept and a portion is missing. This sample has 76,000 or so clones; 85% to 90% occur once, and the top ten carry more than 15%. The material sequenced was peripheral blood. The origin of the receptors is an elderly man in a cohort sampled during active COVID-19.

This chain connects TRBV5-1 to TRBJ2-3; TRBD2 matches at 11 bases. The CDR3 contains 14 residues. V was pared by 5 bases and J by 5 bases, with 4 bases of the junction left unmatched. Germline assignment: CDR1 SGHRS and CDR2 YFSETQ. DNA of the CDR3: TGCGCCAGCAGACTAGCGGGGGAGTTAGATACGCAGTATTTT. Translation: CASRLAGELDTQYF. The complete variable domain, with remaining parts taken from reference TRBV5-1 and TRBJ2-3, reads KAGVTQTPRYLIKTRGQQVTLSCSPISGHRSVSWYQQTPGQGLQFLFEYFSETQRNKGNFPGRFSGRQFSNSRSEMNVSTLELGDSALYLCASRLAGELDTQYFGPGTRLTVL.

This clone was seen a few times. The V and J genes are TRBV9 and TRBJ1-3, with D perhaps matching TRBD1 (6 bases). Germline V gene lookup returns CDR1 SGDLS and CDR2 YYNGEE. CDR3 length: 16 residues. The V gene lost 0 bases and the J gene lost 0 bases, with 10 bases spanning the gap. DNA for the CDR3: TGTGCCAGCAGCGTAGCAGGGACACACTCTGGAAACACCATATATTTT. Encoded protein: CASSVAGTHSGNTIYF.

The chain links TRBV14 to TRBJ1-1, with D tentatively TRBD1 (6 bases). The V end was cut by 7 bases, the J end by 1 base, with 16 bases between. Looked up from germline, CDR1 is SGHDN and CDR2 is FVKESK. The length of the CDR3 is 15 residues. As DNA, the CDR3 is TGTGCCAGCATCGAAAATCAGGGGCAGAACACTGAAGCTTTCTTT. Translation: CASIENQGQNTEAFF.

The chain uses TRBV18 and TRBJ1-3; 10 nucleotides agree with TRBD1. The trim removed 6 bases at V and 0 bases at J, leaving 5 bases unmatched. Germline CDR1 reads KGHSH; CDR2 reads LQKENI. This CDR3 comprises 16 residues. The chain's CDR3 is CASSPGTGDSGNTIYF. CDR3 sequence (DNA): TGTGCCAGCTCCCCCGGGACAGGGGACTCTGGAAACACCATATATTTT.

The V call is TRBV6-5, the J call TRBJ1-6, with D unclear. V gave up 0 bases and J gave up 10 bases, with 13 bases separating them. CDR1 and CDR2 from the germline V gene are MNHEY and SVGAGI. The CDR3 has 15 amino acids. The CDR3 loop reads CASSYSTTSTSPLHF. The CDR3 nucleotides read TGTGCCAGCAGTTACTCGACAACGAGTACCTCACCCCTCCACTTT.

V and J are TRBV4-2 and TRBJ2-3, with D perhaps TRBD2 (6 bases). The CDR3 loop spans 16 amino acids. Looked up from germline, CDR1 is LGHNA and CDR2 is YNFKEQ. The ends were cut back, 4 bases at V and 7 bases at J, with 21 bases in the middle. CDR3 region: CASSLGGKGPLNTQYF. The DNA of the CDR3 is TGTGCCAGCAGCCTCGGGGGAAAGGGGCCCTTGAATACGCAGTATTTT.

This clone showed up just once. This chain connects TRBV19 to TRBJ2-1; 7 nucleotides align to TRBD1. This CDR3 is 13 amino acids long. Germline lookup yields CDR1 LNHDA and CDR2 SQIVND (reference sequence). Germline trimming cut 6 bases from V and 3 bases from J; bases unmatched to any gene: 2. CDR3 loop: CASRAGGYNEQFF. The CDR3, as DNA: TGTGCCAGTAGGGCAGGGGGCTACAATGAGCAGTTCTTC. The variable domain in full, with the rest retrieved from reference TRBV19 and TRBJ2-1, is DGGITQSPKYLFRKEGQNVTLSCEQNLNHDAMYWYRQDPGQGLRLIYYSQIVNDFQKGDIAEGYSVSREKKESFPLTVTSAQKNPTAFYLCASRAGGYNEQFFGPGTRLTVL.

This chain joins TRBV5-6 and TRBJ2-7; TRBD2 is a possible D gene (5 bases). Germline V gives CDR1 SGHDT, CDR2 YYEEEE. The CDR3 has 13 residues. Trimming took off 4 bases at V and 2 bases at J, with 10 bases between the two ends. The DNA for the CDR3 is TGTGCCAGCAGCCTCGACGGGACCTACGAGCAGTACGTC. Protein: CASSLDGTYEQYV.

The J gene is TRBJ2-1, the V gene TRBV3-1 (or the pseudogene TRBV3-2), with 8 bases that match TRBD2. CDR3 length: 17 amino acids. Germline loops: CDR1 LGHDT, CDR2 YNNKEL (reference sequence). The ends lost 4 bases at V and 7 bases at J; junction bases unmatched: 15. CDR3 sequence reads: CASSPFRGTRTKNEQFF. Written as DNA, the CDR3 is TGTGCCAGCAGCCCTTTTCGTGGGACTAGGACGAAGAATGAGCAGTTCTTC.

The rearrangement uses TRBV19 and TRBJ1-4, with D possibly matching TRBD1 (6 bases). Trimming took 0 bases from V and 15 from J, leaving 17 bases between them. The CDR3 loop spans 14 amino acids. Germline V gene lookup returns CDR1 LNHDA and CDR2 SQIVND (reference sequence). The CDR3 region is CASSIDPGQSKVFF. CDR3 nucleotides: TGTGCCAGTAGTATAGATCCCGGACAGTCTAAAGTGTTTTTT.

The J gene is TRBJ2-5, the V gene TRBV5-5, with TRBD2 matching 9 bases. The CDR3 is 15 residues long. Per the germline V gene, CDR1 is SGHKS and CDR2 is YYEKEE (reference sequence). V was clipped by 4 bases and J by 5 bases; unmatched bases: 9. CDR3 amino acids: CASSRSGGPGETQYF. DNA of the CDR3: TGTGCCAGCAGCCGGAGCGGGGGGCCGGGGGAGACCCAGTACTTC. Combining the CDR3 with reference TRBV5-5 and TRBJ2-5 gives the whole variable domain DAGVTQSPTHLIKTRGQQVTLRCSPISGHKSVSWYQQVLGQGPQFIFQYYEKEERGRGNFPDRFSARQFPNYSSELNVNALLLGDSALYLCASSRSGGPGETQYFGPGTRLLVL.

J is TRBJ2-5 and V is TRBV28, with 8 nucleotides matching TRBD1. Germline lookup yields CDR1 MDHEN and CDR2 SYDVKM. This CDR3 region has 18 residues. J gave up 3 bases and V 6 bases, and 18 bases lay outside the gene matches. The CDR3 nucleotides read TGTGCCAGCAGCCCCACAGGGGGAACTCTTGGTCGGAAAGAGACCCAGTACTTC. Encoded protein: CASSPTGGTLGRKETQYF.

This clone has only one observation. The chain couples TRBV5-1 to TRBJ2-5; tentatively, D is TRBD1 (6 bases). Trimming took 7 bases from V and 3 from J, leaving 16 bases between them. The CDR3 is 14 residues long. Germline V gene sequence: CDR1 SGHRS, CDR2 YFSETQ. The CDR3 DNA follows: TGCGCCAGCCAGGACGGACCAGGGGAAGAGACCCAGTACTTC. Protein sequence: CASQDGPGEETQYF.

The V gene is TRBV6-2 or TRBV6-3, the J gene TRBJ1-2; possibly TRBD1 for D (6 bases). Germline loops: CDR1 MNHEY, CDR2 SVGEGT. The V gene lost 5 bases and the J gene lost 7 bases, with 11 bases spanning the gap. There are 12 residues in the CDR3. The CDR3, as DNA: TGTGCCAGCAGTCAGAGAGGGGGTGGCTACACCTTC. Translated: CASSQRGGGYTF.

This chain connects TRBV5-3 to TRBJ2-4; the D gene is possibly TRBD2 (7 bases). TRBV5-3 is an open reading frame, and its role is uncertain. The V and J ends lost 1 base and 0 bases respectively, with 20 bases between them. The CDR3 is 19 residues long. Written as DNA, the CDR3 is TGTGCCAGAAGCTTGATCGTTTGCGGGGGACATCTAGCCAAAAACATTCAGTACTTC. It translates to CARSLIVCGGHLAKNIQYF.

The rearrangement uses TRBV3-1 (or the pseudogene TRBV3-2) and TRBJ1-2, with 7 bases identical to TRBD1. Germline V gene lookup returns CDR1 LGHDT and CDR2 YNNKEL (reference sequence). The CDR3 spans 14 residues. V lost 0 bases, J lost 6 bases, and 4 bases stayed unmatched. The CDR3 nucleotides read TGTGCCAGCAGCCAAGAGACAGGGTTCGATGGCTACACCTTC. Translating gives CASSQETGFDGYTF.